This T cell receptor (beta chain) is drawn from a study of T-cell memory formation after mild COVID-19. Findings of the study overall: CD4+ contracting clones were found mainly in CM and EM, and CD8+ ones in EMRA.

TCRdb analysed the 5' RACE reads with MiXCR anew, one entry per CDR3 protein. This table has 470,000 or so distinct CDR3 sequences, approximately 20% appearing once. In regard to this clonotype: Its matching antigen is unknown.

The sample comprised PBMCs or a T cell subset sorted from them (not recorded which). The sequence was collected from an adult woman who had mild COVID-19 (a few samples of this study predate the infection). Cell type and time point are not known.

CDR3 in amino acids: CSVGADSYEQYF. The CDR3 DNA reads as TGCAGCGTTGGGGCAGACTCCTACGAGCAGTACTTC. The chain combines TRBV29-1 with TRBJ2-7; no firm D call. V was clipped by 4 bases and J by 0 bases, with 7 bases between them. This CDR3 region has 12 residues. Germline loops: CDR1 SQVTM, CDR2 ANQGSEA.